This T cell receptor beta chain was retrieved from a study of identifying expanded T cells in peripheral blood. Trimming stripped 1 base from V and 5 bases from J, with 12 bases between. CDR3 length: 16 amino acids. Germline-derived CDR1 and CDR2 are SGHVS and FQNEAQ. Assay used: immunoSEQ multiplex PCR; TCRdb lists only in-frame clones, some missing. The sample lists some 78,000 clones, more than 75% occurring once. The gene calls are TRBV7-8 and TRBJ2-6; D gene ambiguous. The sequence was collected from a person between 18 and 70 years old in good health. Sequencing used blood. The DNA for the CDR3 is TGTGCCAGCAGCTTAGGCGCCCCCCCCTGGGCCAACGTCCTGACTTTC. Its translation is CASSLGAPPWANVLTF. The full variable domain, its missing parts supplied by reference TRBV7-8 and TRBJ2-6, is GAGVSQSPRYKVAKRGQDVALRCDPISGHVSLFWYQQALGQGPEFLTYFQNEAQLDKSGLPSDRFFAERPEGSVSTLKIQRTQQEDSAVYLCASSLGAPPWANVLTFGAGSRLTVL.